This T cell receptor beta chain stems from a study of T-cell memory formation after mild COVID-19. This clonotype was seen a few times. From the 5' RACE reads, TCRdb called clonotypes with MiXCR, one entry per CDR3 protein. The sample consists of 300,000 to 400,000 distinct CDR3 sequences, over 20% of them appearing once. This clonotype was sampled from an adult woman who had mild COVID-19 (a few samples of this study predate the infection). Cell type and time point are not known. Source material: PBMCs or a T cell subset sorted from them (not recorded which).

CDR3 region: CSASRGAGLTDTQYF. In nucleotides, the CDR3 is TGCAGTGCTAGCAGGGGAGCGGGGCTAACAGATACGCAGTATTTT. This rearrangement joins TRBV20-1 to TRBJ2-3; TRBD2 might be the D (7 bases). Germline V gene data show CDR1 as DFQATT and CDR2 as SNEGSKA (reference sequence). The CDR3 runs 15 residues. V was pared by 3 bases and J by 3 bases, with 16 bases between.